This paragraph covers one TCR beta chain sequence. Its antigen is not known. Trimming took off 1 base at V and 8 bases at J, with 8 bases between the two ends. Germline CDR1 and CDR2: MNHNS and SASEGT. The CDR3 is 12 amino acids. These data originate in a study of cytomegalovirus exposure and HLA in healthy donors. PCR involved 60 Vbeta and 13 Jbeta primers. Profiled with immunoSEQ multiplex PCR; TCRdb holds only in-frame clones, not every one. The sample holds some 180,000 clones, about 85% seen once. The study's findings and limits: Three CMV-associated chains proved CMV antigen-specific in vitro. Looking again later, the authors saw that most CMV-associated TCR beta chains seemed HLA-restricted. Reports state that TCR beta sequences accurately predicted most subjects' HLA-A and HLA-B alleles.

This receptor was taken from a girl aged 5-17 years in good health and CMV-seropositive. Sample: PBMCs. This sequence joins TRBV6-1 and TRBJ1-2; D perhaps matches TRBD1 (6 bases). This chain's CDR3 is CASSEGGRGYTF. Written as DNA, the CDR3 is TGTGCCAGCAGTGAAGGGGGGCGAGGCTACACCTTC.